The source of this TCR beta chain is a study of blood T cell repertoires in COVID-19. Study in general: Acute-phase and convalescent COVID-19 samples originated in the United States, Italy and Spain. Nucleic acid was either cDNA or gDNA, and it came from T cells, B-cell-depleted T cells, or PBMCs.

Original processing methods: Nucleated cell counts were estimated from reference gene primer amplification. Profiling relied on immunoSEQ multiplex PCR, and the TCRdb table lists in-frame clones only, not all of them. Clone size and V and J calls were adopted from that table, with D and trimming inferred from the DNA. Counted here are under 150,000 clones, about 91% occurring once; the ten biggest clones make up about 28%. This CDR3 is 13 amino acids long. Germline loops: CDR1 LGHDT, CDR2 YNNKEL (reference sequence). The V end lost 1 base, the J end lost 8 bases, and 11 bases lay between the germline ends.

The chain carries TRBV3-1 (or the pseudogene TRBV3-2) and TRBJ1-2; D gene unclear. The source material was peripheral blood. This clonotype originated in a human donor in a cohort sampled during active COVID-19. Here the CDR3 reads CASSQGAGGGYTF. DNA of the CDR3: TGTGCCAGCAGCCAAGGGGCAGGTGGGGGCTACACCTTC.